This is a list of T cell receptor beta chains from one sample in a study of tumor-infiltrating lymphocytes in primary liver carcinoma. TCRdb used MiXCR to reprocess the multiplex PCR reads, holding one entry per CDR3 protein. The table lists fewer than 350,000 distinct CDR3 sequences, around three fifths of them singletons. What was sequenced was peripheral blood. These receptor sequences come from a man aged 35 to 55 with primary liver carcinoma and hepatitis B virus infection. The CDR3 runs from the conserved cysteine through the conserved F or W. Fields, in order: V gene, D gene, J gene, clone size, CDR3 protein, CDR3 DNA. The D gene is left open where the match is weak. Some rows have no size entry. The others give once, few or many, or a class for an expanded clone.

v_gene: TRBV12-3/TRBV12-4
d_gene: TRBD1
j_gene: TRBJ2-4
abundance: few
CDR3aa: CASSLKWGRGRVAKNIQYF
CDR3nt: TGTGCCAGCAGTTTAAAATGGGGCAGGGGGCGCGTAGCCAAAAACATTCAGTACTTC

v_gene: TRBV5-6
d_gene: TRBD2
j_gene: TRBJ2-1
abundance: few
CDR3aa: CASYLPGLAGRGGTNEQFF
CDR3nt: TGTGCCAGCTATTTGCCGGGACTAGCGGGCCGGGGCGGTACGAATGAGCAGTTCTTC

v_gene: TRBV6-1
d_gene: .
j_gene: TRBJ1-1
abundance: .
CDR3aa: CASTLDSAETEAFF
CDR3nt: TGTGCCAGCACCCTGGACAGTGCGGAGACTGAAGCTTTCTTT

v_gene: TRBV10-3
d_gene: .
j_gene: TRBJ1-1
abundance: many
CDR3aa: CAISVQGGNTEAFF
CDR3nt: TGTGCCATCAGTGTACAGGGAGGCAACACTGAAGCTTTCTTT

v_gene: TRBV5-4
d_gene: .
j_gene: TRBJ2-5
abundance: .
CDR3aa: CAISTNQETQYF
CDR3nt: TGTGCCATCAGTACGAACCAAGAGACCCAGTACTTC

v_gene: TRBV11-1
d_gene: .
j_gene: TRBJ2-2
abundance: once
CDR3aa: CASNSDPMGTGELFF
CDR3nt: TGTGCCAGCAACTCGGACCCTATGGGGACCGGGGAGCTGTTTTTT

v_gene: TRBV10-3
d_gene: TRBD2
j_gene: TRBJ2-4
abundance: many
CDR3aa: CAISEPAGAAIQYF
CDR3nt: TGTGCCATCAGTGAGCCAGCGGGAGCGGCCATTCAGTACTTC

v_gene: TRBV5-1
d_gene: .
j_gene: TRBJ2-3
abundance: .
CDR3aa: CASSLEGWDFDFTDTQYF
CDR3nt: TGTGCCAGCAGCTTGGAAGGTTGGGACTTCGACTTCACAGATACGCAGTATTTT

v_gene: TRBV5-4
d_gene: TRBD1
j_gene: TRBJ2-3
abundance: .
CDR3aa: CDSTSGTGTSDTQYF
CDR3nt: TGTGACAGCACCTCCGGGACAGGGACCTCAGATACGCAGTATTTT

v_gene: TRBV28
d_gene: .
j_gene: TRBJ2-3
abundance: few
CDR3aa: CASSPIPGSDTQYF
CDR3nt: TGTGCCAGCAGTCCCATCCCGGGGTCAGATACGCAGTATTTT

v_gene: TRBV29-1
d_gene: TRBD1
j_gene: TRBJ2-2
abundance: many
CDR3aa: CSVSKTGRNTGELFF
CDR3nt: TGCAGCGTTTCTAAGACAGGGCGAAACACCGGGGAGCTGTTTTTT

v_gene: TRBV5-5
d_gene: .
j_gene: TRBJ1-1
abundance: many
CDR3aa: CASSPGGRTNTEAFF
CDR3nt: TGTGCCAGCAGCCCGGGGGGACGGACGAACACTGAAGCTTTCTTT

v_gene: TRBV12-2
d_gene: .
j_gene: TRBJ2-5
abundance: many
CDR3aa: CASRLDGLKETQYF
CDR3nt: TGTGCAAGTCGCTTGGACGGGCTCAAAGAGACCCAGTACTTC

v_gene: TRBV6-1
d_gene: .
j_gene: TRBJ2-7
abundance: .
CDR3aa: CSSSEYRGLYEQYF
CDR3nt: TGTTCCAGCAGTGAATATCGAGGGCTCTACGAGCAGTACTTC

v_gene: TRBV24-1
d_gene: .
j_gene: TRBJ2-1
abundance: .
CDR3aa: CATSEPDMSSYNEQFF
CDR3nt: TGTGCCACCAGTGAACCAGACATGAGCTCCTACAATGAGCAGTTCTTC

v_gene: TRBV6-2/TRBV6-3
d_gene: TRBD2
j_gene: TRBJ2-7
abundance: .
CDR3aa: CASRGLANYEQYF
CDR3nt: TGTGCCAGCCGTGGACTAGCGAACTACGAGCAGTACTTC

v_gene: TRBV4-1
d_gene: .
j_gene: TRBJ2-3
abundance: once
CDR3aa: CASRLQGTDTQYF
CDR3nt: TGCGCCAGTAGACTACAAGGCACAGATACGCAGTATTTT

v_gene: TRBV25-1
d_gene: TRBD1
j_gene: TRBJ1-2
abundance: .
CDR3aa: CATSELLTGDYGYTF
CDR3nt: TGTGCCACCAGTGAATTATTGACAGGGGACTATGGCTACACCTTC

v_gene: TRBV4-2
d_gene: .
j_gene: TRBJ1-4
abundance: many
CDR3aa: CASSQEGRNEKLFF
CDR3nt: TGTGCCAGCAGCCAAGAGGGCAGAAATGAAAAACTGTTTTTT

v_gene: TRBV28
d_gene: .
j_gene: TRBJ1-5
abundance: .
CDR3aa: CASRPDQDQPQHF
CDR3nt: TGTGCCAGCAGACCGGACCAAGATCAGCCCCAGCATTTT

v_gene: TRBV12-3/TRBV12-4
d_gene: .
j_gene: TRBJ1-5
abundance: .
CDR3aa: CASSLAGAGNQPQHF
CDR3nt: TGTGCCAGCAGTTTAGCAGGGGCGGGCAATCAGCCCCAGCATTTT

v_gene: TRBV4-1
d_gene: .
j_gene: TRBJ1-3
abundance: .
CDR3aa: CASSQTGTRSTIYF
CDR3nt: TGTGCCAGCAGCCAGACCGGGACGAGAAGCACCATATATTTT

v_gene: TRBV12-3/TRBV12-4
d_gene: .
j_gene: TRBJ2-7
abundance: .
CDR3aa: CASSGGYEQYF
CDR3nt: TGTGCCAGCAGTGGGGGCTACGAGCAGTACTTC

v_gene: TRBV5-4
d_gene: .
j_gene: TRBJ1-1
abundance: few
CDR3aa: CASSLGTGAGSTEAFF
CDR3nt: TGTGCCAGCAGCTTGGGGACTGGTGCAGGGAGCACTGAAGCTTTCTTT

v_gene: TRBV2
d_gene: .
j_gene: TRBJ2-3
abundance: once
CDR3aa: CANSSLRGDTQYF
CDR3nt: TGTGCCAACAGTTCACTCAGGGGAGATACGCAGTATTTT

v_gene: TRBV11-1
d_gene: .
j_gene: TRBJ1-1
abundance: .
CDR3aa: CASSSSSCEAFF
CDR3nt: TGTGCCAGCAGTTCGAGCAGCTGTGAAGCTTTTTTT

v_gene: TRBV6-5
d_gene: .
j_gene: TRBJ1-1
abundance: many
CDR3aa: CASSYDAGSLNTEAFF
CDR3nt: TGTGCCAGCAGTTACGATGCAGGGTCCTTGAACACTGAAGCTTTCTTT

v_gene: TRBV6-1
d_gene: .
j_gene: TRBJ2-5
abundance: .
CDR3aa: CAISSGQNQETQYF
CDR3nt: TGTGCCATCAGTTCCGGACAAAACCAAGAGACCCAGTACTTC

v_gene: TRBV7-9
d_gene: TRBD2
j_gene: TRBJ2-1
abundance: many
CDR3aa: CASSRGGGSYNEQFF
CDR3nt: TGTGCCAGCAGCCGGGGGGGGGGGTCCTACAATGAGCAGTTCTTC

v_gene: TRBV7-8
d_gene: .
j_gene: TRBJ1-2
abundance: few
CDR3aa: CASSLLGAAGYTF
CDR3nt: TGTGCCAGCAGCTTACTGGGGGCGGCTGGCTACACCTTC

v_gene: TRBV11-2
d_gene: TRBD1
j_gene: TRBJ2-5
abundance: .
CDR3aa: CASIEWGQVARETQYF
CDR3nt: TGTGCCAGCATCGAATGGGGACAGGTGGCTAGAGAGACCCAGTACTTC

v_gene: TRBV4-3
d_gene: .
j_gene: TRBJ1-5
abundance: once
CDR3aa: CAGSQDGHQPQHF
CDR3nt: TGCGCCGGTAGCCAAGACGGTCATCAGCCCCAGCATTTT